One sample yielded the 9 T cell receptor beta chains listed below, sequenced in a study of response to subunit inactivated influenza vaccine. TCRdb ran MiXCR on the RT-PCR reads and lists one entry per CDR3 protein. Among about 800,000 distinct CDR3 sequences listed, 21% were seen once. Source: PBMCs from blood, taken less than 6 days after vaccination. These receptor sequences come from a man aged 45 to 65 who received an inactivated influenza vaccine.

The chain combines TRBV15 with TRBJ1-5, with 7 bases that match TRBD1. Germline V CDR1 and CDR2: LNHNV, YYDKDF (reference sequence). This CDR3 contains 15 residues. J was trimmed by 6 bases and V by 2 bases; bases with no gene match: 7. The CDR3 DNA follows: TGTGCCACCAGCAGATCAACAGGGGCGCGTCAGCCCCAGCATTTT. Translating gives CATSRSTGARQPQHF.

This clonotype was counted only a few times. The rearrangement links TRBV12-3 or TRBV12-4 to TRBJ1-1, with no clear D. Trimming stripped 6 bases from V and 1 base from J, with 12 bases between. CDR3 length: 14 amino acids. This CDR3 reads CASRPYRGNTEAFF. The CDR3 DNA reads as TGTGCCAGCAGACCATACCGGGGGAACACTGAAGCTTTCTTT.

This clonotype was found a few times. The chain has TRBV6-4 and TRBJ1-2; D is undetermined. V was clipped by 2 bases and J by 4 bases, with 5 bases between them. The CDR3 contains 12 residues. Germline CDR1 is MRHNA and CDR2 is SNTAGT. CDR3 amino acids: CASSDGAYGYTF. CDR3 DNA: TGTGCCAGCAGTGACGGCGCCTATGGCTACACCTTC.

V usage is TRBV6-2 or TRBV6-3 and J usage is TRBJ1-5; D possibly corresponds to TRBD1 (6 bases). CDR1 and CDR2 (germline): MNHEY, SVGEGT. Between the trimmed V and J ends, which lost 2 bases and 2 bases, there was a span of 13 bases. CDR3 length: 16 residues. This CDR3 reads CASSYPQGSGNQPQHF. In DNA, the CDR3 is TGTGCCAGCAGTTACCCACAGGGATCGGGCAATCAGCCCCAGCATTTT.

This clonotype was detected a few times. This chain connects TRBV9 to TRBJ1-1; TRBD1 might be the D (5 bases). CDR1 and CDR2 (germline): SGDLS, YYNGEE. This CDR3 comprises 15 residues. Trimming removed 0 bases at V and 4 bases at J, with 13 bases between. The CDR3 coding sequence is TGTGCCAGCAGCGTAGGGAGGGACCGCATCACTGAAGCTTTCTTT. Translating it yields CASSVGRDRITEAFF.

This clonotype was recorded a few times. The chain has TRBV20-1 and TRBJ1-2; TRBD1 matches at 10 bases. CDR3 size: 12 residues. Trimming took 6 bases from V and 7 from J; bases not matched to a gene: 5. The germline CDR1 and CDR2 sequences are DFQATT and SNEGSKA (reference sequence). The CDR3 region has the DNA TGCAGTGCGGGGACAGGGGTTGGTGGCTACACCTTC. Amino acid sequence: CSAGTGVGGYTF.

The chain recombines TRBV12-3 or TRBV12-4 with TRBJ2-1; D is undetermined. The CDR3 is made up of 16 amino acids. The V end was cut by 1 base, the J end by 2 bases, with 12 bases between. This chain's CDR3 is CASSLDGVSPYNEQFF. In DNA, the CDR3 is TGTGCCAGCAGTTTAGATGGCGTCAGCCCCTACAATGAGCAGTTCTTC.

This clonotype showed up just a few times. The chain has TRBV7-3 and TRBJ2-3; tentatively, D is TRBD1 or TRBD2 (7 bases each). V lost 4 bases and J lost 4, with 15 bases in between. The CDR3 loop spans 15 amino acids. Germline CDR1 and CDR2: SGHTA and FQGTGA. The CDR3 loop is CASSWGGQRADTQYF. In DNA, the CDR3 is TGTGCCAGCAGCTGGGGGGGACAGAGAGCAGATACGCAGTATTTT.

This chain uses TRBV7-6 with TRBJ2-7, with TRBD1 as a possible D gene (6 bases). The germline V and J ends were trimmed by 0 bases and 2 bases, with 11 bases remaining between them. CDR1 SGHVS and CDR2 FNYEAQ come from the germline V gene. The CDR3 runs 15 residues. This CDR3 reads CASSLAQGLPYEQYF. In DNA form, the CDR3 reads TGTGCCAGCAGCTTAGCGCAGGGGTTACCCTACGAGCAGTACTTC.